This T cell receptor (beta chain) came from a study of CD8 T cells in ankylosing spondylitis. The study, taken as a whole, reports: A motif in TCR beta, a set of under ten highly homologous variants, appeared characteristic of ankylosing spondylitis blood.

With regard to this clonotype: Its antigen is not identified.

The CDR3 loop spans 17 amino acids. The V end lost 0 bases, the J end lost 2 bases, and 14 bases lay between the germline ends. Germline CDR1 reads LGHNA; CDR2 reads YSLEER. TCR beta libraries were made by quantitative 5'-RACE with molecular barcodes. MiXCR, applied by TCRdb to the 5' RACE reads, yields one record per CDR3 protein. The sample includes 30,000 to 45,000 distinct CDR3 sequences, 8% to 13% of them seen just once. The receptor's source is a male donor with ankylosing spondylitis. This chain joins TRBV4-3 and TRBJ1-5; D uncertain. What was sequenced was synovial fluid, either unsorted or a sorted T cell fraction (not recorded which). CDR3 sequence: CASSQDLLWLGNQPQHF. In nucleotides, the CDR3 is TGCGCCAGCAGCCAAGATTTATTATGGCTGGGCAATCAGCCCCAGCATTTT.